The 13 T cell receptor beta chains listed next were all sequenced from one sample in a study of T cells of healthy individuals. TCRdb itself ran the 5' RACE reads through MiXCR, one entry per CDR3 protein. The sample shows nearly 100,000 distinct CDR3 sequences, around 17% of them seen only once. Receptor source: a human donor in good health.

This clonotype has just a few counts. The chain uses TRBV14 and TRBJ2-1; 9 nucleotides agree with TRBD2. This CDR3 has 17 residues. Losses at the gene ends were 0 bases for V and 8 bases for J; bases not matched to a gene: 11. Germline CDR1 is SGHDN and CDR2 is FVKESK. The CDR3 here is CASSQDPRTSVGYEQFF. The DNA for the CDR3 is TGTGCCAGCAGCCAAGATCCCCGGACTAGCGTTGGCTATGAGCAGTTCTTC.

This clonotype was picked up many times. V and J are TRBV5-1 and TRBJ2-7; 8 bases align to TRBD1. The CDR3 is 14 amino acids. V lost 4 bases, J lost 2 bases, and 5 bases stayed unmatched. Per germline, CDR1 SGHRS and CDR2 YFSETQ. The CDR3 DNA is TGCGCCAGCAGCCCCTTGGGACAGGCCTACGAGCAGTACTTC. It codes for CASSPLGQAYEQYF.

Only a few counts were recorded for this clonotype. The chain combines TRBV4-2 with TRBJ2-5, with D possibly called TRBD1 or TRBD2 (5 bases each). The V gene's germline CDR1 is LGHNA and CDR2 YNFKEQ. This CDR3 contains 15 residues. The V and J ends lost 0 bases and 4 bases respectively, with 12 bases between them. CDR3 bases: TGTGCCAGCAGCCAAGACGGGACCGAGGGAGAGACCCAGTACTTC. This encodes CASSQDGTEGETQYF.

This clonotype appeared many times. The genes are TRBV4-1 and TRBJ2-5, with D hard to call. Trimming shortened V by 3 bases and J by 5 bases, and 13 bases separated the two germline ends. CDR1 MGHRA and CDR2 YSYEKL come from the germline V gene. There are 14 residues in the CDR3. CDR3 DNA sequence: TGCGCCAGCAGCCAGGTCCTCAGCGCGGAGACCCAGTACTTC. Translating it yields CASSQVLSAETQYF.

This clonotype was detected a few times. One end of the junction does not line up with germline, which may come from a read error. This chain connects TRBV4-2 to TRBJ2-7; D not resolved. The CDR3 is 18 residues long. The germline V gene has CDR1 LGHNA and CDR2 YNFKEQ. Here the CDR3 reads CVSSQDMMDPFLSYEQYF. Written as DNA, the CDR3 is TGTGTCAGCAGCCAAGATATGATGGACCCTTTCCTCTCCTACGAGCAGTACTTC.

The rearrangement joins TRBV28 to TRBJ2-3; D is ambiguous. CDR3 size: 16 residues. The V gene lost 4 bases and the J gene lost 3 bases, with 17 bases spanning the gap. CDR1 is MDHEN, CDR2 SYDVKM, per germline. The CDR3: CASSSWTGLITDTQYF. CDR3 sequence (DNA): TGTGCCAGCAGTTCGTGGACGGGTTTGATTACAGATACGCAGTATTTT.

A note on this clonotype: A read error may be the cause here, since a much bigger clone is one base away. The chain has TRBV12-3 or TRBV12-4 and TRBJ2-1; the D gene could be TRBD1 or TRBD2 (5 bases each). CDR3 length: 17 amino acids. CDR3 sequence reads: CANSFVGARISYNEQFF. The DNA of the CDR3 is TGTGCCAACAGTTTTGTCGGGGCGCGAATATCCTACAATGAGCAGTTCTTC.

This clonotype has only one observation. The V and J genes are TRBV5-6 and TRBJ2-3; TRBD2 might be the D (6 bases). The CDR3 spans 16 residues. Germline CDR1 is SGHDT and CDR2 is YYEEEE. Trimming pared 4 bases from V and 0 bases from J, leaving 15 bases between. CDR3: CASSLTGTWSTDTQYF. The DNA for the CDR3 is TGTGCCAGCAGCCTTACCGGGACTTGGAGCACAGATACGCAGTATTTT. Together with reference TRBV5-6 and TRBJ2-3, the CDR3 gives the full variable domain: DAGVTQSPTHLIKTRGQQVTLRCSPKSGHDTVSWYQQALGQGPQFIFQYYEEEERQRGNFPDRFSGHQFPNYSSELNVNALLLGDSALYLCASSLTGTWSTDTQYFGPGTRLTVL.

The chain is built from TRBV28 and TRBJ1-1, with D possibly matching TRBD1 (5 bases). This CDR3 is 15 amino acids long. V was trimmed by 2 bases and J by 5 bases, leaving 15 bases between them. Germline lookup yields CDR1 MDHEN and CDR2 SYDVKM. CDR3 nucleotide sequence: TGTGCCAGCAGTTTACAAGGGGAAGCGGGAACTGAAGCTTTCTTT. Protein sequence: CASSLQGEAGTEAFF.

In its sample, this clonotype was seen a few times. DNA of the CDR3: TGTGCCAGCAGTTTTTGGGTGAGGACTTTCCCCTACGAGCAGTACTTC. It is translated as CASSFWVRTFPYEQYF. The chain links TRBV28 to TRBJ2-7; TRBD2 is a possible D gene (5 bases). Germline V gene lookup returns CDR1 MDHEN and CDR2 SYDVKM. The V and J ends lost 3 bases and 2 bases respectively, with 17 bases between them. The CDR3 length is 16 residues.

The chain links TRBV5-1 to TRBJ2-3; TRBD2 agrees at 7 bases. This CDR3 contains 14 residues. The germline gives CDR1 SGHRS, CDR2 YFSETQ. The junction had 10 bases not matched to a gene; V was cut back by 4 bases and J by 8 bases. As DNA, the CDR3 is TGCGCCAGCAGCGACAGCGGGGAGAGCGGTACGCAGTATTTT. Translation gives CASSDSGESGTQYF.

This rearrangement joins TRBV7-2 to TRBJ2-5, with no clear D. Trimming left V 1 base short and J 2 bases short, with 5 bases between. Germline V gene sequence: CDR1 SGHTA, CDR2 FQGNSA. This CDR3 is 13 amino acids long. In nucleotides, the CDR3 is TGTGCCAGCAGCTTAGGCCCTCAAGAGACCCAGTACTTC. This encodes CASSLGPQETQYF.

V is TRBV18 and J is TRBJ2-2; D gene uncertain. V gave up 0 bases and J gave up 0 bases, with 2 bases separating them. Germline CDR1 KGHSH, CDR2 LQKENI. The length of the CDR3 is 14 residues. CDR3 nucleotides: TGTGCCAGCTCACCACCCTCGAACACCGGGGAGCTGTTTTTT. It specifies CASSPPSNTGELFF. Filled out from reference TRBV18 and TRBJ2-2, the complete variable domain reads NAGVMQNPRHLVRRRGQEARLRCSPMKGHSHVYWYRQLPEEGLKFMVYLQKENIIDESGMPKERFSAEFPKEGPSILRIQQVVRGDSAAYFCASSPPSNTGELFFGEGSRLTVL.